This T cell receptor (beta chain) was captured in a study of cytomegalovirus exposure and HLA in healthy donors. 60 Vbeta and 13 Jbeta primers were used in PCR. Produced via immunoSEQ multiplex PCR; TCRdb's table is partial and in-frame only. In the table there are about 180,000 clones, around three quarters of which are singletons. CDR3 size: 15 residues. V lost 0 bases and J 4 bases, leaving 11 bases between the germline ends. The germline CDR1 and CDR2 sequences are WNHNN and SYGVQD (reference sequence). The TCR sequence derives from a woman in her twenties or thirties in good health and CMV-seropositive. Sequenced: PBMCs. This chain uses TRBV10-1 with TRBJ2-3, with no clear D. The DNA of the CDR3 is TGCGCCAGCAGTGAGTCAACCCAGGTAGCAGATACGCAGTATTTT. Translated: CASSESTQVADTQYF.